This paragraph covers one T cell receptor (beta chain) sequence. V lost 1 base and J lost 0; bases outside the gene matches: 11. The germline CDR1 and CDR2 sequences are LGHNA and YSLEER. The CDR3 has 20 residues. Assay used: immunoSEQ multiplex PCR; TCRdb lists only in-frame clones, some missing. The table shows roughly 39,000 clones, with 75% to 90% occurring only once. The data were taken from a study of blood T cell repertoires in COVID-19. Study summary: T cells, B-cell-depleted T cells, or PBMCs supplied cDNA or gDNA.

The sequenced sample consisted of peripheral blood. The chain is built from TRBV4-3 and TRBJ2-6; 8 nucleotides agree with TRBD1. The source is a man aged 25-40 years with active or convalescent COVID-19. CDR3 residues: CASSQGFVARGHSGANVLTF. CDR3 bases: TGCGCCAGCAGCCAAGGGTTTGTTGCCAGGGGGCACTCTGGGGCCAACGTCCTGACTTTC.